A selection of T cell receptor beta chains follows, all from one sample in a study of T cell repertoires in cytomegalovirus infection. These receptors lack a known antigen. TCRdb re-analysed the reads in MiXCR, keeping a single row per CDR3 protein. In the table there are about 110,000 distinct CDR3 sequences, around 10% of which are singletons. The specimen was PBMCs, sequenced either directly or after in vitro stimulation (not recorded which). These receptors came from a human donor in good health (CMV status not recorded). Some clones in this sample may be carry-over from other donors' samples. The CDR3 runs from the conserved cysteine through the conserved F or W.

v_gene | CDR3aa
TRBV2 | CASSVDSPGEQFF
TRBV29-1 | CSVEDQGTASSILNYGYTF
TRBV29-1 | CSVEDPRASALAQYF
TRBV27 | CASSYNLRQETQYF
TRBV7-1 | CASRTSLSYEQYF
TRBV7-2 | CASSLVSWTGELFF
TRBV6-6 | CASSYSDRGGNTIYF
TRBV2 | CASSGDDQETQYF
TRBV19 | CASSSSGGDQPQHF
TRBV7-8 | CASSLYSGRASYNEQFF
TRBV6-2/TRBV6-3 | CASSYSSGPSGPDTQYF
TRBV12-3/TRBV12-4 | CASRGQRIGELFF
TRBV28 | CASSFSFVRRGDNEQFF